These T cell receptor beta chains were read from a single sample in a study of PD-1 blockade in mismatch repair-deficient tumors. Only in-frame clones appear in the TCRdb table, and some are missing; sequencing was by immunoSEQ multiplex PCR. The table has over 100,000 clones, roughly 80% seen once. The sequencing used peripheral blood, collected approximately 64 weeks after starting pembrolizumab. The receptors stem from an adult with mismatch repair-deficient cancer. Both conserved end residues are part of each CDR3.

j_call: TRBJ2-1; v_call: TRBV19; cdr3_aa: CASSIGAWFSNEQFF
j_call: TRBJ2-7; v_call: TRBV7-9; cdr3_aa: CASSLEGLVVSEQYF
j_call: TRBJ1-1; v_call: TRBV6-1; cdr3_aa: CASSERGDPEAFF
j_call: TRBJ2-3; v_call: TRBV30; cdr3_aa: CAWSVGRADTQYF
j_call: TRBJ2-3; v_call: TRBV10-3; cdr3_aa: CAISDEGGGNTQYF
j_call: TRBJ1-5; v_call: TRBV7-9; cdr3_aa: CASSLAGQPQHF
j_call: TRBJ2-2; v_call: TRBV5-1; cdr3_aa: CASSRDRGDAGELFF
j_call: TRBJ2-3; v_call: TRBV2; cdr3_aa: CASSTFPAQSTDTQYF
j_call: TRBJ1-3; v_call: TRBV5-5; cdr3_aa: CASSLDSGAGNTIYF
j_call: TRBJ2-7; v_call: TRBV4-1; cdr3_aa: CASSQGTATSSYEQYF
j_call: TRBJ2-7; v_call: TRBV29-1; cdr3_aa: CSVGESSYEQYF
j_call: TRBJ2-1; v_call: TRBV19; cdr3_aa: CAASGYSYNEQFF
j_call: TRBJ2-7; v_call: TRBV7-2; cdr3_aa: CASSRQGEAYEQYF
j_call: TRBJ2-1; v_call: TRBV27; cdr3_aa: CASSLRGYNEQFF
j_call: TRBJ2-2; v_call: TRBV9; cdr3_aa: CASSVEAPNTGELFF
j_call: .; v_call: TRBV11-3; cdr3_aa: CASSLGWAGEQYF
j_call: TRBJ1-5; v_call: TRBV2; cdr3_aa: CASSGQGTRRRQPQHF
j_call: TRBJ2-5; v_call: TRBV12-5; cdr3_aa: CASGLVTGLETQYF
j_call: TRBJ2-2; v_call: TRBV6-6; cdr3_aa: CASSYSKTGGPGELFF
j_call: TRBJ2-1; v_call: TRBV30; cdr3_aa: CAWFGTRSNEQFF
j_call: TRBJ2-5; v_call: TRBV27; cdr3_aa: CASSFPGETQYF
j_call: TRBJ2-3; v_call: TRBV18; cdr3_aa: CASSRLAGPDTQYF
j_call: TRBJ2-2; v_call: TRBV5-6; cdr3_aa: CASAREAGTGELFF
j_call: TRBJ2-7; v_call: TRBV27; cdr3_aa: CASSFGNAYEQYF
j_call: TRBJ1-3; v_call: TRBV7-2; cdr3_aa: CASSLVGQPSFSGNTIYF
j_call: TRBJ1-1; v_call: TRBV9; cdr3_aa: CASSVGGDRTEAFF
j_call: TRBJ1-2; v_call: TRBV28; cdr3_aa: CASRAGAKGYTF
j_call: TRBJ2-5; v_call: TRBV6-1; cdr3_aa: CASVRGSEETQYF
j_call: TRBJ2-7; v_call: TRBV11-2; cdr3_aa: CASSLTSGPSYEQYF
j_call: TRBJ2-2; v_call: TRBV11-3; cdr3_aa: CASAPEGASRNTGELFF
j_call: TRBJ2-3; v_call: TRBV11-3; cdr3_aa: CASSLEGQDTDTQYF
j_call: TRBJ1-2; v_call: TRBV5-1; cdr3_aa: CASSLAPGRDGYTF
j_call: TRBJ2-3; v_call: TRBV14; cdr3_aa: CASSQVMGWDRATDTQYF
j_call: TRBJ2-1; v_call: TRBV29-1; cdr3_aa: CSVSSTSGSNEQFF
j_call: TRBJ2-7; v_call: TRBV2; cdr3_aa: CASRAFPSYEQYF
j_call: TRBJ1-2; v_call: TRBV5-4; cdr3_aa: CASSNRDVGGYTF
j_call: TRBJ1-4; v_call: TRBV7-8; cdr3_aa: CASSLVARAAEKLFF
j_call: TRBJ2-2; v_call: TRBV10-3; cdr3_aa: CAIKGGANTGELFF
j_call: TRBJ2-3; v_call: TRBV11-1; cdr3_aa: CASSLGTDTQYF
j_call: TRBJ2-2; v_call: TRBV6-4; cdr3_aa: CASSREEDAGELFF
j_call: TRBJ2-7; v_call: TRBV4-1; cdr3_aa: CASSQDRLAGAYEQYF
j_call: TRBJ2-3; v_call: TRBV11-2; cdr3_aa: CASTGGYTQYF
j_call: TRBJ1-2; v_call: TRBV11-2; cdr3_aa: CASSLGQPGNYGYTF
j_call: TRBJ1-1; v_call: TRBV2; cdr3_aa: CASSEERDTEAFF
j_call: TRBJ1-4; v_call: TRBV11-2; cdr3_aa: CASTTRRPSNEKLFF
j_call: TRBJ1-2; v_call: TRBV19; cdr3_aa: CASSGTGGSYGYTF
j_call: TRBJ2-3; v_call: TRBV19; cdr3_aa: CASRRGGSEADTQYF
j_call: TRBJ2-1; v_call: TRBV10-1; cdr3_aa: CASSEIRPLPYNEQFF
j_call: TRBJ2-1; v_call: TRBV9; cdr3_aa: CASSASGGETYNEQFF
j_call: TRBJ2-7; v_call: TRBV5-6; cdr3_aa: CASSQIAGAKSYEQYF
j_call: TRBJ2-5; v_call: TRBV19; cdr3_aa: CASSIGQGQETQYF
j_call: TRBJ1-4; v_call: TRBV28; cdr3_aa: CASRSSGTNEKLFF
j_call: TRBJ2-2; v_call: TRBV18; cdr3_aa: CASSPLPGQNTGELFF
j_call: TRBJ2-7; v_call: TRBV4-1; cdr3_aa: CASSQGLDGFYEQYF
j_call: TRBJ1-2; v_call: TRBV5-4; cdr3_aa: CASSPPKGGYTF
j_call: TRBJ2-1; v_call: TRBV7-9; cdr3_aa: CASSPGPTEQFF
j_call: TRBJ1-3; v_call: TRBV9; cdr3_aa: CASSRPGNTIYF